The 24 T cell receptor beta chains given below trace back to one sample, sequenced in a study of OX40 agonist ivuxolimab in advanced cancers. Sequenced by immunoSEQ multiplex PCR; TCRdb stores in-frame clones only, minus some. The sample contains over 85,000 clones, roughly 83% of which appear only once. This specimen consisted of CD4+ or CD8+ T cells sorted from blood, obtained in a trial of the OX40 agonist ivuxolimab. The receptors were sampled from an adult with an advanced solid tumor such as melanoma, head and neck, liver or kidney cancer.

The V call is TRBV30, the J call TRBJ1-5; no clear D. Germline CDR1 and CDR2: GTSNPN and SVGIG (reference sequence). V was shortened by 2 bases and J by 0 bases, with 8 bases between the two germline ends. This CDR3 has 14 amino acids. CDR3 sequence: CAWSRPGSNQPQHF. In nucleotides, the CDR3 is TGTGCCTGGAGTCGCCCAGGTAGCAATCAGCCCCAGCATTTT.

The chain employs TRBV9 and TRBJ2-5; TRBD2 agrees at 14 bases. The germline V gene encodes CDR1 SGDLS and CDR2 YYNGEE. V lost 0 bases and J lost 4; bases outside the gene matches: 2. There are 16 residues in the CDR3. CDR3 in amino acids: CASSVGGLAGAETQYF. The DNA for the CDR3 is TGTGCCAGCAGCGTAGGGGGACTAGCGGGGGCAGAGACCCAGTACTTC.

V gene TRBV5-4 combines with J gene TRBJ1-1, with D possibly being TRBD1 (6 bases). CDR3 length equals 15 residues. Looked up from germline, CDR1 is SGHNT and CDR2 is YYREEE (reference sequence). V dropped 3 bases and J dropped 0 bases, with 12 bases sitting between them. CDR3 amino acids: CASSYTQGMNTEAFF. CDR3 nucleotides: TGTGCCAGCAGCTATACACAGGGCATGAACACTGAAGCTTTCTTT. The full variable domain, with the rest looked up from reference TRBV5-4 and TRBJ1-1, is ETGVTQSPTHLIKTRGQQVTLRCSSQSGHNTVSWYQQALGQGPQFIFQYYREEENGRGNFPPRFSGLQFPNYSSELNVNALELDDSALYLCASSYTQGMNTEAFFGQGTRLTVV.

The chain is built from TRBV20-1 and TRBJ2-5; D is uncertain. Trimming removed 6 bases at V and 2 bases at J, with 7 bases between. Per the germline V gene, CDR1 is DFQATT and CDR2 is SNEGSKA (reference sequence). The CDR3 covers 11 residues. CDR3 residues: CSANLQETQYF. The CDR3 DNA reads TGCAGTGCGAACTTACAAGAGACCCAGTACTTC.

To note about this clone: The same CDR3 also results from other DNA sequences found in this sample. CDR3 nucleotide sequence: TGTGCCAGCTCACCGAGGGAGACCCAGTACTTC. Amino acids: CASSPRETQYF. The V call is TRBV18, the J call TRBJ2-5; D is unresolved. Germline CDR1 reads KGHSH; CDR2 reads LQKENI. V shed 3 bases and J shed 5 bases, with 4 bases lying between them. There are 11 residues in the CDR3.

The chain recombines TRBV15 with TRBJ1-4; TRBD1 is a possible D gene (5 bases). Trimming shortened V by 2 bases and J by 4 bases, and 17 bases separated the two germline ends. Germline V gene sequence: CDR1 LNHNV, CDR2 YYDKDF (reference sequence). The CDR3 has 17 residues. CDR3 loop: CATSRIGTPRSNEKLFF. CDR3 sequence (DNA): TGTGCCACCAGCAGAATTGGGACCCCAAGAAGTAATGAAAAACTGTTTTTT. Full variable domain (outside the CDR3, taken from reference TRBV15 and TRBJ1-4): DAMVIQNPRYQVTQFGKPVTLSCSQTLNHNVMYWYQQKSSQAPKLLFHYYDKDFNNEADTPDNFQSRRPNTSFCFLDIRSPGLGDTAMYLCATSRIGTPRSNEKLFFGSGTQLSVL.

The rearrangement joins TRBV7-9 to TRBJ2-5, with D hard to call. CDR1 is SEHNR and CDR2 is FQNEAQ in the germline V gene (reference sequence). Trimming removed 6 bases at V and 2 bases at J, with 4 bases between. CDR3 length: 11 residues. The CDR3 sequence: CASSLQETQYF. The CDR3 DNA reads TGTGCCAGCAGTTTACAAGAGACCCAGTACTTC.

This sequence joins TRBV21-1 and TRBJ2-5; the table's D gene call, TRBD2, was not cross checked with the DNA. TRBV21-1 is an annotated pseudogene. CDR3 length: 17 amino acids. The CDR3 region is CARDLSHRVSGGETQYF. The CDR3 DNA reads TGTGCCAGAGATCTTTCGCACCGGGTTTCTGGAGGGGAGACCCAGTACTTC.

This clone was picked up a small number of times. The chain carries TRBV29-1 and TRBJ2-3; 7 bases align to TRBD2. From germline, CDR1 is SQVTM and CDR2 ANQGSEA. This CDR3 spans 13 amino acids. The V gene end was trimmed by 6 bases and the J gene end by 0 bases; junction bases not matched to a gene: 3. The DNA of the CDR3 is TGCAGCGTACAGCGGGGAAGCACAGATACGCAGTATTTT. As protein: CSVQRGSTDTQYF.

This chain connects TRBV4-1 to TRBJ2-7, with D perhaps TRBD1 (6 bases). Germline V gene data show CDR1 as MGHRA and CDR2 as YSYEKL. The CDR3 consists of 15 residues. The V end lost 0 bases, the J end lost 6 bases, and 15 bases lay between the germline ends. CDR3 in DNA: TGCGCCAGCAGCCAAGAGGCGGACAGACTTAGCGAGCAGTACTTC. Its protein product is CASSQEADRLSEQYF.

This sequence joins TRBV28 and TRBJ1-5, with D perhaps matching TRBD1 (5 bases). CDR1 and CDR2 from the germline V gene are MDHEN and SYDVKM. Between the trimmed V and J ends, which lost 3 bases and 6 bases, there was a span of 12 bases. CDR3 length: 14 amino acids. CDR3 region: CASSFEQGSQPQHF. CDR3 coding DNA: TGTGCCAGCAGTTTTGAGCAGGGTAGTCAGCCCCAGCATTTT.

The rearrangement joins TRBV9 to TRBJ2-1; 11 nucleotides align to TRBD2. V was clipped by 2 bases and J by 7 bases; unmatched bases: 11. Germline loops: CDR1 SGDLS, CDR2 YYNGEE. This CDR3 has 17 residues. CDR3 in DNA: TGTGCCAGCAGCGTCGACATGACTAGCGGGGAGGTGAATGAGCAGTTCTTC. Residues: CASSVDMTSGEVNEQFF.

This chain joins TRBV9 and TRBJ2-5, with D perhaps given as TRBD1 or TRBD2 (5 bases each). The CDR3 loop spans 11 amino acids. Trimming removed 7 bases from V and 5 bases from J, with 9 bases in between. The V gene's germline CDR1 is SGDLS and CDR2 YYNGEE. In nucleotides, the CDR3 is TGTGCCAGCCCCGAGGGGGAGACCCAGTACTTC. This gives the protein CASPEGETQYF.

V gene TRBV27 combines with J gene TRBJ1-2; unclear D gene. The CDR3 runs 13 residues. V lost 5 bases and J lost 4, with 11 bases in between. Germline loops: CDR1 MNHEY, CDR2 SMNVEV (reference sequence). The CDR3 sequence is CASSLVGSYGYTF. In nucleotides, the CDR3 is TGTGCCAGCAGTCTGGTCGGGTCCTATGGCTACACCTTC.

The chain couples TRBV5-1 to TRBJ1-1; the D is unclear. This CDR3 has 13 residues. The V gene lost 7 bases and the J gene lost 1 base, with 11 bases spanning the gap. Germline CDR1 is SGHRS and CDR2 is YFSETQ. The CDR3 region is CASSYSGNTEAFF. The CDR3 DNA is TGCGCCAGCTCCTATTCGGGGAACACTGAAGCTTTCTTT.

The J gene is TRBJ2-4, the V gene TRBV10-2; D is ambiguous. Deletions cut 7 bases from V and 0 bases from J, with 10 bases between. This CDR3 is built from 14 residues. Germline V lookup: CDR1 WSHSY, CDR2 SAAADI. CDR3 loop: CASTSYLAKNIQYF. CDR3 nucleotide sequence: TGCGCCAGCACCAGTTATCTAGCCAAAAACATTCAGTACTTC.

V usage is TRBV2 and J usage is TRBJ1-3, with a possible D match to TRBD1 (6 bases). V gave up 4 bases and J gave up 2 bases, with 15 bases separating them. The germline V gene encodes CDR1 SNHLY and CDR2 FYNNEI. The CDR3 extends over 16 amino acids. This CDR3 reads CASSGAGALAGNTIYF. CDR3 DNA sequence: TGTGCCAGCAGTGGGGCAGGGGCGCTTGCTGGAAACACCATATATTTT.

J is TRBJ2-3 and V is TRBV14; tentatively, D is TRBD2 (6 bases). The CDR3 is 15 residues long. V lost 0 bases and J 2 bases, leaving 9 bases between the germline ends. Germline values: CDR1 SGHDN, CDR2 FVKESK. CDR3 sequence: CASSQERTNTDTQYF. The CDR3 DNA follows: TGTGCCAGCAGCCAAGAAAGGACTAACACAGATACGCAGTATTTT.

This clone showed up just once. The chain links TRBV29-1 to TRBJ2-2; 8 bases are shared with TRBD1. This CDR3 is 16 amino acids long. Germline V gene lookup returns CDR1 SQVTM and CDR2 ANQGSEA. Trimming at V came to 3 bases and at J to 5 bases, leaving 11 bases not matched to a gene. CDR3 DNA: TGCAGCGTTGAGGGACCTCGGACAGGGCGAACCGGGGAGCTGTTTTTT. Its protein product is CSVEGPRTGRTGELFF.

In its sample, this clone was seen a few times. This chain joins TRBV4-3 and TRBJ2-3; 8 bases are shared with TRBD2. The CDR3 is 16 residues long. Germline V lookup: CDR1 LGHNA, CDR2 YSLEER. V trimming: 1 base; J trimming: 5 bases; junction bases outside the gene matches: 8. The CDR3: CASSQGAGVPGDTQYF. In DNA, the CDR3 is TGCGCCAGCAGCCAAGGAGCGGGGGTCCCGGGAGATACGCAGTATTTT.

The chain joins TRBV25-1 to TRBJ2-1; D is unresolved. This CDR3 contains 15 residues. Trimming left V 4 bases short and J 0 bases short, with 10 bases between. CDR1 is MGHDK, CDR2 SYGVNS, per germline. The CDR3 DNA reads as TGTGCCAGCAGTGGGACGTCGACCTCCTACAATGAGCAGTTCTTC. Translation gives CASSGTSTSYNEQFF.

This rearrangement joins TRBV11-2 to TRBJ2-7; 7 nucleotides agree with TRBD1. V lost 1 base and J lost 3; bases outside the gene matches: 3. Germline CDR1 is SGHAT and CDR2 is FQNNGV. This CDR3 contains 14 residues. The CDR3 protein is CASSLVGQFYEQYF. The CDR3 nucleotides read TGTGCCAGCAGCTTAGTGGGACAGTTCTACGAGCAGTACTTC. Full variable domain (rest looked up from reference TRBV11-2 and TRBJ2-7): EAGVAQSPRYKIIEKRQSVAFWCNPISGHATLYWYQQILGQGPKLLIQFQNNGVVDDSQLPKDRFSAERLKGVDSTLKIQPAKLEDSAVYLCASSLVGQFYEQYFGPGTRLTVT.

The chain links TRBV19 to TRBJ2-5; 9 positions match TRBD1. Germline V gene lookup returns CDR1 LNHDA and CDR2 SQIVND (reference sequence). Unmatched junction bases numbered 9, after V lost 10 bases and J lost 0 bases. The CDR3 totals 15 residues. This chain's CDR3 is CATRGQGTYQETQYF. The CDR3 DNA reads TGTGCCACTAGGGGACAGGGCACGTACCAAGAGACCCAGTACTTC.

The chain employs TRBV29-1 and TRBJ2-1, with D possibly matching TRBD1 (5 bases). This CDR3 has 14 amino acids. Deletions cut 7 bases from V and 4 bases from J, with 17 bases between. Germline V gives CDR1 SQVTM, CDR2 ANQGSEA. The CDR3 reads CSGMHAQGYNEQFF. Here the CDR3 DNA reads TGCAGCGGAATGCACGCCCAGGGATACAATGAGCAGTTCTTC.